This T cell receptor (beta chain) was retrieved from a study of blood T cell repertoires in COVID-19. Study as a whole: COVID-19 samples from acute and convalescent phases originated in the United States, Italy and Spain.

The repertoire was sequenced with immunoSEQ multiplex PCR; TCRdb's copy has only in-frame clones and lacks some. Of 100,000 or so clones in the sample, about four fifths were seen once. The CDR3 runs to 15 residues. Germline V CDR1 and CDR2: SGHAT, FQNNGV. With 0 bases removed from V and 2 bases from J, the gap between germline ends came to 10 bases. This clone was observed a single time. This clonotype originated in a man between 35 and 55 years old with active or convalescent COVID-19. The chain employs TRBV11-2 and TRBJ2-5, with a weak D call TRBD2 (6 bases). The sequencing sample was made of peripheral blood. CDR3 sequence: CASSLDNGGQETQYF. CDR3 DNA: TGTGCCAGCAGCTTAGATAACGGGGGTCAAGAGACCCAGTACTTC.